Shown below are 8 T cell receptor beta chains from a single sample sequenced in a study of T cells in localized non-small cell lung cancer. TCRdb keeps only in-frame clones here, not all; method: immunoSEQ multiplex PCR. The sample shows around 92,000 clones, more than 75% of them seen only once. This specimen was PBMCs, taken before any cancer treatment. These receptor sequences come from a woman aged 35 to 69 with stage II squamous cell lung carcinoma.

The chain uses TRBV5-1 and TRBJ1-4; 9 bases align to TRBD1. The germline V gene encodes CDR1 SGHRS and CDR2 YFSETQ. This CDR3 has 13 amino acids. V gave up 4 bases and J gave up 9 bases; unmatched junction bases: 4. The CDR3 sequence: CASSGGQGQKLFF. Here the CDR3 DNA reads TGCGCCAGCAGCGGGGGACAGGGTCAAAAACTGTTTTTT.

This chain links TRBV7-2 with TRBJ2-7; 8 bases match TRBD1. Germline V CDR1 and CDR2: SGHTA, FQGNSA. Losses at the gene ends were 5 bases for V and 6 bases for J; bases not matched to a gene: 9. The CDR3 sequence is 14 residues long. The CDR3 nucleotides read TGTGCCAGCAGCGTAGGGGGACAGGTAGTCGAGCAGTACTTC. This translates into CASSVGGQVVEQYF.

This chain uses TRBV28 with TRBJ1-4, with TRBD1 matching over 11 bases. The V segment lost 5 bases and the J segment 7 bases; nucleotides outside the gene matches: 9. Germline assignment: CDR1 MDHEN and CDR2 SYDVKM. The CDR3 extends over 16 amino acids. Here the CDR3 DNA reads TGTGCCAGCAGTATGTCGGGACAGGGGGTGGGTGAAAAACTGTTTTTT. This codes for CASSMSGQGVGEKLFF.

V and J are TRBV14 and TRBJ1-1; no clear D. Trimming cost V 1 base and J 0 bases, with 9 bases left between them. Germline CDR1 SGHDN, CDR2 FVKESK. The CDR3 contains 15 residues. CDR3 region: CASSQVGNMNTEAFF. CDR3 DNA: TGTGCCAGCAGCCAAGTGGGCAATATGAACACTGAAGCTTTCTTT.

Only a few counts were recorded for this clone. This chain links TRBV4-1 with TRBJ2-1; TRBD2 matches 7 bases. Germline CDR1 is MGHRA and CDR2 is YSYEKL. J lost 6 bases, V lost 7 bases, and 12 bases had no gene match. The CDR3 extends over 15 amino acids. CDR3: CASTPPGTTPNEQFF. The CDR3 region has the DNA TGCGCCAGCACCCCCCCCGGGACTACCCCCAATGAGCAGTTCTTC.

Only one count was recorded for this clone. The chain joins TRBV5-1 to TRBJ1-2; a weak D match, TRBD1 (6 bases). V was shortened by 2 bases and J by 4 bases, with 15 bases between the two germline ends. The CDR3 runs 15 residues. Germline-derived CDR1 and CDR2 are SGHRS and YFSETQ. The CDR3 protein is CASSLQGVQSYGYTF. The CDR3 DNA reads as TGCGCCAGCAGCTTACAGGGCGTACAGTCCTATGGCTACACCTTC.

This chain's CDR3 is CASSLGLAGGYNEQFF. In nucleotides, the CDR3 is TGTGCCAGCAGCTTAGGACTAGCGGGAGGGTACAATGAGCAGTTCTTC. This chain connects TRBV11-3 to TRBJ2-1; 14 nucleotides line up with TRBD2. The CDR3 is 16 amino acids. Losses at the gene ends were 1 base for V and 4 bases for J; bases not matched to a gene: 0. CDR1 and CDR2 from the germline V gene are SGHNT and YENEEA.

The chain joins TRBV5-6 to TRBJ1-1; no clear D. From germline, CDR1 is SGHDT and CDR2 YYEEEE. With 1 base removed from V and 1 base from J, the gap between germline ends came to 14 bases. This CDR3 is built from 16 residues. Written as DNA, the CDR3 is TGTGCCAGCAGCTTGCCGGGAGAAGAGAGGAACACTGAAGCTTTCTTT. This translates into CASSLPGEERNTEAFF.